This T cell receptor beta chain was identified in a study of CD8 T cells in ankylosing spondylitis. Study findings and constraints: Reported data indicate significant enrichment of disease-linked clones within matched ankylosing spondylitis synovial fluid. What seemed typical of ankylosing spondylitis blood was a TCR beta motif built from about eight highly homologous variants. Both synovial fluid and blood in reactive arthritis had previously been reported to carry some motif variants.

In regard to this clonotype: Its antigen is unidentified.

The length of the CDR3 is 13 residues. Germline-derived CDR1 and CDR2 are SQVTM and ANQGSEA. V lost 6 bases and J lost 3, with 14 bases in between. MiXCR was run by TCRdb on the 5' RACE reads, yielding one entry per CDR3 protein. The sample includes about 540,000 distinct CDR3 sequences, roughly 13% of them seen just once. V gene TRBV29-1 combines with J gene TRBJ1-2; D perhaps matches TRBD1 (5 bases). The sequenced sample was blood, either unsorted or a sorted T cell fraction (not recorded which). The sequence was collected from a male donor with ankylosing spondylitis. The CDR3 DNA sequence: TGCAGCGTACGAACCGGGACGGACTATGGCTACACCTTC. This encodes CSVRTGTDYGYTF. The whole variable domain, remainder taken from reference TRBV29-1 and TRBJ1-2, is SAVISQKPSRDICQRGTSLTIQCQVDSQVTMMFWYRQQPGQSLTLIATANQGSEATYESGFVIDKFPISRPNLTFSTLTVSNMSPEDSSIYLCSVRTGTDYGYTFGSGTRLTVV.